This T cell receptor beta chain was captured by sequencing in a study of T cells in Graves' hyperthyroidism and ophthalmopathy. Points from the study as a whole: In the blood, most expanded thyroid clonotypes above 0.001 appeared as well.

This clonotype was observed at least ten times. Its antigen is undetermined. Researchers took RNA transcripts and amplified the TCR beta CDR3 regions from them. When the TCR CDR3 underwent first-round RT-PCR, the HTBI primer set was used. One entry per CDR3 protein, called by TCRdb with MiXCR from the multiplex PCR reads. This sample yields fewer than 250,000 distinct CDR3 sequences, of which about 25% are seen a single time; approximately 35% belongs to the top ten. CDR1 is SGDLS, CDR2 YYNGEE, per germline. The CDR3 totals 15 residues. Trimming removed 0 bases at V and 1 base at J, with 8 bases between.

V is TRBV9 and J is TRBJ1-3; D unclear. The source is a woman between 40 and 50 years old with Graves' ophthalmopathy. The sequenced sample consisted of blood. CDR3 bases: TGTGCCAGCAGCGTAGGCCGTCCTTCTGGAAACACCATATATTTT. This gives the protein CASSVGRPSGNTIYF.